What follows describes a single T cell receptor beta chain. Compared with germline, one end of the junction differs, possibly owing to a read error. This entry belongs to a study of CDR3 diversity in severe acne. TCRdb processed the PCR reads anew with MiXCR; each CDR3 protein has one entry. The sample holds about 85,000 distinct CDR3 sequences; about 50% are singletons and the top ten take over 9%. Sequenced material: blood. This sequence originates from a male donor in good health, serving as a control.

The CDR3 nucleotides read TGTGCCACCAGCAGAGATCGGCAGAACACTGAAGCTCTCTTT. Protein product: CATSRDRQNTEALF. The chain combines TRBV15 with TRBJ1-1; no clear D gene. Germline V gene data show CDR1 as LNHNV and CDR2 as YYDKDF (reference sequence). This CDR3 has 14 amino acids.